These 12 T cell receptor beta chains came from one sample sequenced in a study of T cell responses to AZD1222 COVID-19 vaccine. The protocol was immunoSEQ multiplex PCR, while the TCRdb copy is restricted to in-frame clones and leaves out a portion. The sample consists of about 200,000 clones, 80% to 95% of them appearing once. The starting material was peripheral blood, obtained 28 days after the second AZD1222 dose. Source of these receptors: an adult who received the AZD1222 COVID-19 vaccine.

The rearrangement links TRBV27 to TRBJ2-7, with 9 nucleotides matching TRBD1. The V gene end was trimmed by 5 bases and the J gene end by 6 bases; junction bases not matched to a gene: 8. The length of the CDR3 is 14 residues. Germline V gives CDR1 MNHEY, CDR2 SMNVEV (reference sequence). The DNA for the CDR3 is TGTGCCAGCAGTCGGGGCGGGACAGGGCGCGAGCAGTACTTC. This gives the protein CASSRGGTGREQYF.

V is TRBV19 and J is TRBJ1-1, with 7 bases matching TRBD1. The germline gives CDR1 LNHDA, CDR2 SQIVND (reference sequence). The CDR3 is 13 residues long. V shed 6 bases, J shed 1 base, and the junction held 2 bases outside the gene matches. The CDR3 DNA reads TGTGCCAGTAGATCAGGGGGGAACACTGAAGCTTTCTTT. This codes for CASRSGGNTEAFF.

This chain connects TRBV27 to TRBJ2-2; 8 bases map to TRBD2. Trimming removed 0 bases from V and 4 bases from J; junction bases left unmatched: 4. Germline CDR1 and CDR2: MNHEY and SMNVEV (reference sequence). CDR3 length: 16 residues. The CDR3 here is CASSLSGGALTGELFF. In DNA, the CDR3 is TGTGCCAGCAGTTTATCCGGGGGGGCCCTCACCGGGGAGCTGTTTTTT.

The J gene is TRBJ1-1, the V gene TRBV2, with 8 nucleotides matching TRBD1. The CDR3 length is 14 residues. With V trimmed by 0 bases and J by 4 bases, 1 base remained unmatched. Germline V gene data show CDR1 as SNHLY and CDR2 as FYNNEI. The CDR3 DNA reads TGTGCCAGCAGTGAAGCCAGGGGGCCCACTGAAGCTTTCTTT. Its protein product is CASSEARGPTEAFF.

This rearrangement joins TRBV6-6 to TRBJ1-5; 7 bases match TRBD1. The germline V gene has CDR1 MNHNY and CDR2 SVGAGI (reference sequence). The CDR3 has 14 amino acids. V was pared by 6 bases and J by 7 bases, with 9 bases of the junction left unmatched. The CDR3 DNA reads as TGTGCCAGCAGCCTATACAGGGGTGGACAGCCCCAGCATTTT. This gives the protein CASSLYRGGQPQHF.

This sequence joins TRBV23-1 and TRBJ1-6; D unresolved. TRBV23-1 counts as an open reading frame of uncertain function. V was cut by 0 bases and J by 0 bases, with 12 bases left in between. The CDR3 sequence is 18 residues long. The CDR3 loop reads CASSQSITESSYNSPLHF. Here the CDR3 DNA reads TGCGCCAGCAGTCAATCGATAACGGAGAGCTCCTATAATTCACCCCTCCACTTT.

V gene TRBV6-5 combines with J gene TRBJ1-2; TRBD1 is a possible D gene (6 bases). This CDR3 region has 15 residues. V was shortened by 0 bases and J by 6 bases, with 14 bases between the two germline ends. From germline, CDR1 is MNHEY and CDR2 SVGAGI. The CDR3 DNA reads TGTGCCAGCAGTTACTCGTTCGGGGGGCGAGATGGCTACACCTTC. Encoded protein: CASSYSFGGRDGYTF.

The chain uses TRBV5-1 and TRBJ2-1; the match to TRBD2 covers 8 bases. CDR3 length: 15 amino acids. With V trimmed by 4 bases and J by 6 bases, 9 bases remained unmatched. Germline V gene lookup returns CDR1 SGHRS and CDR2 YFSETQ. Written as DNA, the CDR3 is TGCGCCAGCAGCCCAGTATCAGGGACTAGCAATGAGCAGTTCTTC. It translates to CASSPVSGTSNEQFF.

The CDR3 reads CAWSAGVGELFF. The CDR3, as DNA: TGTGCCTGGAGCGCGGGGGTCGGGGAGCTGTTTTTT. V is TRBV30 and J is TRBJ2-2; 7 nucleotides line up with TRBD2. J was trimmed by 7 bases and V by 3 bases; bases with no gene match: 2. Germline lookup yields CDR1 GTSNPN and CDR2 SVGIG (reference sequence). The CDR3 loop spans 12 amino acids.

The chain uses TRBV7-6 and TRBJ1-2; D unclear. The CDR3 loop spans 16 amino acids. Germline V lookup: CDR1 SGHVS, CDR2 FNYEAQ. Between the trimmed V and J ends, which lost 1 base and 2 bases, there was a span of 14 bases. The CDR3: CASSLDADPRNYGYTF. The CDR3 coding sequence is TGTGCCAGCAGCTTAGATGCAGACCCCAGGAACTATGGCTACACCTTC. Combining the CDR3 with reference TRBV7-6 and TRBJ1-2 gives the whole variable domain GAGVSQSPRYKVTKRGQDVALRCDPISGHVSLYWYRQALGQGPEFLTYFNYEAQQDKSGLPNDRFSAERPEGSISTLTIQRTEQRDSAMYRCASSLDADPRNYGYTFGSGTRLTVV.

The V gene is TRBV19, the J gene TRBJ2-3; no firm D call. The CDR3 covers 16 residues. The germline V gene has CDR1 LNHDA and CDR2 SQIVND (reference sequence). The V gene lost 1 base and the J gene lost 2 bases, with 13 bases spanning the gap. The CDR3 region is CASSIAPGTYTDTQYF. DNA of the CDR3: TGTGCCAGTAGTATAGCCCCCGGCACCTACACAGATACGCAGTATTTT.

CDR3 sequence reads: CASSALDAFF. CDR3 bases: TGTGCCAGCAGTGCTTTAGATGCTTTCTTT. The chain employs TRBV12-3 or TRBV12-4 and TRBJ1-1, with D uncertain. The CDR3 covers 10 residues. V gave up 5 bases and J gave up 11 bases, with 9 bases separating them.